The 21 T cell receptor beta chains reported below all come from one sample, sequenced in a study of T cells in Graves' hyperthyroidism and ophthalmopathy. Template material for amplifying TCR beta CDR3 regions consisted of RNA transcripts. A first-round RT-PCR of the TCR CDR3 used the HTBI primer set. One entry per CDR3 protein results from TCRdb running MiXCR on the multiplex PCR reads. The data show hundreds of thousands of distinct CDR3 sequences, with less than 25% seen just once and about 11% held by the top ten. Specimen: blood. These TCRs come from a woman aged 25 to 39 with Graves' ophthalmopathy.

Ten or more counts support this clonotype. The chain uses TRBV7-8 and TRBJ1-1, with a tentative D call TRBD1 (5 bases). Looked up from germline, CDR1 is SGHVS and CDR2 is FQNEAQ. The CDR3 has 15 residues. V was trimmed by 3 bases and J by 1 base, leaving 12 bases between them. CDR3 protein: CASSFFLGGNTEAFF. DNA for the CDR3: TGTGCCAGCAGCTTCTTCCTCGGGGGGAACACTGAAGCTTTCTTT.

This clonotype was observed at least ten times. This chain joins TRBV12-3 or TRBV12-4 and TRBJ2-5; 9 bases fit TRBD2. The CDR3 has 16 amino acids. After removal of 3 bases from V and 2 bases from J, the junction contained 7 bases not matched to a gene. The CDR3 is CASSLEPSGKQETQYF. DNA for the CDR3: TGTGCCAGCAGTTTGGAGCCTAGCGGGAAGCAAGAGACCCAGTACTTC.

The chain is built from TRBV11-2 and TRBJ2-5, with 13 bases fitting TRBD2. V was clipped by 3 bases and J by 4 bases; unmatched bases: 5. The length of the CDR3 is 16 residues. Germline loops: CDR1 SGHAT, CDR2 FQNNGV. The CDR3 nucleotides are TGTGCCAGCAGCTTCGGACTAGCGGGAGTTGGAGAGACCCAGTACTTC. Encoded protein: CASSFGLAGVGETQYF.

This chain links TRBV12-3 or TRBV12-4 with TRBJ2-7; 8 bases are a match to TRBD2. The CDR3 has 16 amino acids. After removal of 3 bases from V and 3 bases from J, the junction contained 10 bases not matched to a gene. CDR3 sequence (DNA): TGTGCCAGCAGTTTCAGGCGGGAGGATTTTAACTACGAGCAGTACTTC. It yields the protein CASSFRREDFNYEQYF.

J is TRBJ1-1 and V is TRBV7-9; D remains ambiguous. CDR3 length: 14 residues. V shed 5 bases and J shed 5 bases, with 15 bases lying between them. Germline V gene lookup returns CDR1 SEHNR and CDR2 FQNEAQ (reference sequence). The CDR3, as DNA: TGTGCCAGCAGCCCCGCCGGGCGAGGAACTGAAGCTTTCTTT. This encodes CASSPAGRGTEAFF. The full variable domain, with the rest looked up from reference TRBV7-9 and TRBJ1-1, is DTGVSQNPRHKITKRGQNVTFRCDPISEHNRLYWYRQTLGQGPEFLTYFQNEAQLEKSRLLSDRFSAERPKGSFSTLEIQRTEQGDSAMYLCASSPAGRGTEAFFGQGTRLTVV.

The rearrangement joins TRBV15 to TRBJ2-7; weak D call: TRBD2 (5 bases). Germline values: CDR1 LNHNV, CDR2 YYDKDF (reference sequence). This CDR3 region has 13 residues. V lost 7 bases to trimming and J lost 3 bases, with 13 bases between them. CDR3 bases: TGTGCCACCATCACCGGGGTACGCTACGAGCAGTACTTC. Translating gives CATITGVRYEQYF.

This clonotype was seen a handful of times. V usage is TRBV29-1 and J usage is TRBJ2-7; 11 nucleotides align to TRBD1. Germline CDR1 and CDR2: SQVTM and ANQGSEA. The CDR3 sequence is 14 residues long. Trimming cost V 1 base and J 3 bases; bases outside gene matches: 2. CDR3 sequence reads: CSVEGTGGIYEQYF. The CDR3 nucleotides are TGCAGCGTTGAAGGGACAGGGGGCATCTACGAGCAGTACTTC.

This clonotype was seen a few times. The V call is TRBV30, the J call TRBJ1-2; D ambiguous. With 2 bases removed from V and 1 base from J, the gap between germline ends came to 5 bases. Germline CDR1 is GTSNPN and CDR2 is SVGIG (reference sequence). The CDR3 has 12 amino acids. The chain's CDR3 is CAWSRNNYGYTF. CDR3 bases: TGTGCCTGGAGTAGAAATAACTATGGCTACACCTTC.

The chain is built from TRBV29-1 and TRBJ2-5, with 13 bases fitting TRBD2. The CDR3 has 13 amino acids. The germline V gene has CDR1 SQVTM and CDR2 ANQGSEA. V dropped 7 bases and J dropped 4; count of bases not matched to a gene: 3. The CDR3 sequence: CSEGTSGTETQYF. The CDR3 DNA is TGCAGCGAGGGGACTAGCGGGACAGAGACCCAGTACTTC.

This chain joins TRBV6-1 and TRBJ2-2; D is perhaps TRBD1 (5 bases). Germline V gene data show CDR1 as MNHNS and CDR2 as SASEGT. Trimming removed 4 bases at V and 1 base at J, with 13 bases between. The CDR3 sequence is 16 residues long. The CDR3 spells CASSALGPENTGELFF. The CDR3 DNA sequence: TGTGCCAGCAGTGCCCTGGGGCCCGAGAACACCGGGGAGCTGTTTTTT.

The chain couples TRBV7-2 to TRBJ2-7; D gene unclear. Trimming removed 2 bases from V and 4 bases from J, with 6 bases in between. There are 12 residues in the CDR3. Germline V gives CDR1 SGHTA, CDR2 FQGNSA. CDR3 protein: CASSLMDYEQYF. CDR3 sequence (DNA): TGTGCCAGCAGCTTAATGGATTACGAGCAGTACTTC.

This clonotype was detected ten times or more. The rearrangement links TRBV18 to TRBJ2-5; D is unclear. Germline V gene sequence: CDR1 KGHSH, CDR2 LQKENI. This CDR3 comprises 13 residues. Trimming pared 2 bases from V and 1 base from J, leaving 5 bases between. Written as DNA, the CDR3 is TGTGCCAGCTCACCAACCCCCCAAGAGACCCAGTACTTC. Translating gives CASSPTPQETQYF. The whole variable domain, remainder taken from reference TRBV18 and TRBJ2-5, is NAGVMQNPRHLVRRRGQEARLRCSPMKGHSHVYWYRQLPEEGLKFMVYLQKENIIDESGMPKERFSAEFPKEGPSILRIQQVVRGDSAAYFCASSPTPQETQYFGPGTRLLVL.

This clonotype was detected many times. The chain carries TRBV6-4 and TRBJ1-1; unclear D gene. Trimming cost V 0 bases and J 0 bases, with 11 bases left between them. Germline lookup yields CDR1 MRHNA and CDR2 SNTAGT. The CDR3 has 16 amino acids. CDR3 nucleotides: TGTGCCAGCAGTGACTCATTTGGGATAATGAACACTGAAGCTTTCTTT. It is translated as CASSDSFGIMNTEAFF.

This clonotype occurred many times. V is TRBV28 and J is TRBJ2-7, with D possibly called TRBD1 or TRBD2 (7 bases each). The CDR3 extends over 13 amino acids. Trimming took 6 bases from V and 7 from J, leaving 16 bases between them. The germline CDR1 and CDR2 sequences are MDHEN and SYDVKM. CDR3 protein: CASSRGGTEEQYF. CDR3 sequence (DNA): TGTGCCAGCAGCCGGGGAGGGACAGAAGAGCAGTACTTC.

This clonotype was detected ten times or more. The chain combines TRBV6-5 with TRBJ1-5, with D uncertain. Germline V gene lookup returns CDR1 MNHEY and CDR2 SVGAGI. This CDR3 has 13 amino acids. Trimming took off 4 bases at V and 0 bases at J, with 4 bases between the two ends. CDR3 DNA sequence: TGTGCCAGCAGTTCCAATAGCAATCAGCCCCAGCATTTT. This gives the protein CASSSNSNQPQHF.

This clonotype was detected many times. The chain employs TRBV27 and TRBJ1-5; 7 positions agree with TRBD1. Germline V gene lookup returns CDR1 MNHEY and CDR2 SMNVEV (reference sequence). The CDR3 is 14 amino acids. Trimming cost V 5 bases and J 1 base; bases outside gene matches: 2. CDR3 DNA: TGTGCCAGCAGTCCCAGGGGGAGCAATCAGCCCCAGCATTTT. It is translated as CASSPRGSNQPQHF.

V is TRBV20-1 and J is TRBJ2-5, with D possibly matching TRBD2 (6 bases). Germline-derived CDR1 and CDR2 are DFQATT and SNEGSKA (reference sequence). Trimming shortened V by 3 bases and J by 3 bases, and 8 bases separated the two germline ends. The CDR3 contains 12 residues. CDR3 DNA sequence: TGCAGTGCTAGCGGGAGTAAAGAGACCCAGTACTTC. Amino acid sequence: CSASGSKETQYF.

This rearrangement joins TRBV7-9 to TRBJ1-5; D possibly corresponds to TRBD1 (5 bases). V gave up 0 bases and J gave up 8 bases, with 8 bases separating them. Germline V gives CDR1 SEHNR, CDR2 FQNEAQ (reference sequence). This CDR3 spans 13 amino acids. The DNA of the CDR3 is TGTGCCAGCAGCTTAGCAGGGACGGAGCCCCAGCATTTT. This gives the protein CASSLAGTEPQHF.

This chain uses TRBV6-1 with TRBJ1-6; D is possibly TRBD1 (5 bases). The CDR3 is made up of 14 amino acids. Trimming removed 6 bases from V and 7 bases from J, with 13 bases in between. The germline V gene encodes CDR1 MNHNS and CDR2 SASEGT. Here the CDR3 DNA reads TGTGCCAGCAGATTCGGCAGGGTGAATTCACCCCTCCACTTT. Residues: CASRFGRVNSPLHF.

This clonotype showed up many times. The chain recombines TRBV20-1 with TRBJ2-7; 8 nucleotides match TRBD2. V lost 3 bases to trimming and J lost 1 base; unmatched junction nucleotides: 5. CDR3 length: 14 residues. Germline CDR1 reads DFQATT; CDR2 reads SNEGSKA (reference sequence). CDR3 nucleotides: TGCAGTGCTAGTAGACCTAGCGGGTCCTACGAGCAGTACTTC. It codes for CSASRPSGSYEQYF.

At least ten counts were recorded for this clonotype. The chain recombines TRBV7-9 with TRBJ2-2, with TRBD2 as a possible D gene (7 bases). The V and J ends lost 7 bases and 2 bases respectively, with 14 bases between them. The CDR3 covers 15 residues. Germline V lookup: CDR1 SEHNR, CDR2 FQNEAQ (reference sequence). The DNA for the CDR3 is TGTGCCAGCACCAGGGGCGGGGGAAACACCGGGGAGCTGTTTTTT. This encodes CASTRGGGNTGELFF.